The 12 T cell receptor beta chains below were found in one sample sequenced in a study of post-analysis software for immune sequencing data. Notes on the study in general: In patients, roughly five TRBV segments were more frequent than in controls, with TRBV5-6, TRBV5-1 and TRBV20-1 among them.

Built from TCR beta cDNA, the libraries had unique molecular identifiers in them. TCRdb processed the PCR reads anew with MiXCR; each CDR3 protein has one entry. Of approximately 360,000 distinct CDR3 sequences listed, about a third are singletons. These receptors have no known antigen. The sequencing sample was made of blood. These receptors all come from a girl aged 10 to 17 with multiple sclerosis.

The J gene is TRBJ1-1, the V gene TRBV6-5; no clear D. The germline CDR1 and CDR2 sequences are MNHEY and SVGAGI. The CDR3 sequence is 13 residues long. The germline V and J ends were trimmed by 6 bases and 3 bases, with 11 bases remaining between them. CDR3 sequence (DNA): TGTGCCAGCAGCGAAAGGAAGGACACTGAAGCTTTCTTT. Its translation is CASSERKDTEAFF.

The chain employs TRBV20-1 and TRBJ2-5; TRBD1 matches 11 bases. The tail of the sequence fits TRBJ2-7 better, so the J call may be wrong. Per germline, CDR1 DFQATT and CDR2 SNEGSKA (reference sequence). This CDR3 spans 16 amino acids. CDR3 coding DNA: TGCAGTGCCCCGACAGGGACAGGGGGGTCCTACAACGAGCAGTACTTC. This translates into CSAPTGTGGSYNEQYF.

A few counts support this clonotype. The gene calls are TRBV10-2 and TRBJ2-1, with D possibly TRBD2 on 6 matching bases. The V gene's germline CDR1 is WSHSY and CDR2 SAAADI. The CDR3 has 16 amino acids. Trimming cost V 3 bases and J 2 bases, with 14 bases left between them. The CDR3 protein is CASSDSGTLPYNEQFF. CDR3 in DNA: TGCGCCAGCAGTGACTCCGGGACTCTCCCCTACAATGAGCAGTTCTTC.

This clonotype was counted between two and nine times. The V call is TRBV20-1, the J call TRBJ2-5; TRBD1 is a possible D gene (6 bases). Trimming left V 4 bases short and J 4 bases short, with 16 bases between. Germline V CDR1 and CDR2: DFQATT, SNEGSKA (reference sequence). This CDR3 comprises 14 residues. In DNA, the CDR3 is TGCAGTGCTACCAGGGGATATGGGGCAGAGACCCAGTACTTC. It yields the protein CSATRGYGAETQYF.

This chain connects TRBV7-9 to TRBJ1-1; no definite D call. V shed 1 base and J shed 8 bases, with 5 bases lying between them. This CDR3 region has 11 residues. The germline V gene has CDR1 SEHNR and CDR2 FQNEAQ (reference sequence). CDR3 DNA sequence: TGTGCCAGCAGCTTAGAGAGAGAAGCTTTCTTT. The encoded protein is CASSLEREAFF.

Comments on this clonotype: The junction departs from the called germline gene at one end, perhaps through a read error. The rearrangement links TRBV20-1 to TRBJ2-7, with 7 bases lining up with TRBD1. Germline lookup yields CDR1 DFQATT and CDR2 SNEGSKA (reference sequence). The CDR3 is 14 amino acids. Here the CDR3 DNA reads TGCAGTGCCGCAAGGGGGCTTGGGACCTACGGGCAGTACTTC. Protein: CSAARGLGTYGQYF.

The chain couples TRBV9 to TRBJ1-1; D not resolved. Trimming took off 0 bases at V and 7 bases at J, with 7 bases between the two ends. The CDR3 spans 12 residues. Germline CDR1 and CDR2: SGDLS and YYNGEE. The CDR3 sequence is CASSVVDGEAFF. The CDR3 DNA reads TGTGCCAGCAGCGTAGTGGACGGTGAAGCTTTCTTT.

There are a few counts of this clonotype. The chain has TRBV29-1 and TRBJ2-1; D perhaps matches TRBD2 (6 bases). Trimming cost V 4 bases and J 7 bases, with 11 bases left between them. The V gene's germline CDR1 is SQVTM and CDR2 ANQGSEA. CDR3 length: 12 amino acids. The CDR3 loop is CSVVGLSNEQFF. The DNA of the CDR3 is TGCAGCGTTGTGGGACTGAGTAATGAGCAGTTCTTC.

The sample holds one count of this clonotype. The V gene is TRBV12-3 or TRBV12-4, the J gene TRBJ1-2; the D gene is possibly TRBD1 (6 bases). CDR3 length: 16 residues. Trimming pared 0 bases from V and 4 bases from J, leaving 15 bases between. CDR3 sequence: CASSLAPGGGSYGYTF. Here the CDR3 DNA reads TGTGCCAGCAGTTTAGCGCCGGGGGGCGGGAGCTATGGCTACACCTTC.

CDR3 residues: CASSRAGATNEKLFF. DNA of the CDR3: TGTGCCAGCAGTCGTGCAGGGGCGACTAATGAAAAACTGTTTTTT. This chain uses TRBV12-3 or TRBV12-4 with TRBJ1-4; D is perhaps TRBD1 (6 bases). CDR3 length: 15 residues. V lost 5 bases to trimming and J lost 2 bases, with 12 bases between them.

The chain carries TRBV4-2 and TRBJ1-1; D unclear. V was pared by 2 bases and J by 6 bases, with 10 bases between. The CDR3 totals 13 residues. CDR1 is LGHNA and CDR2 is YNFKEQ in the germline V gene. CDR3 sequence reads: CASSQPSSPEAFF. Written as DNA, the CDR3 is TGTGCCAGCAGCCAACCCTCTTCTCCTGAAGCTTTCTTT.

This clonotype was counted between two and nine times. The gene calls are TRBV7-2 and TRBJ2-1; TRBD1 aligns across 10 bases. The junction had 4 bases not matched to a gene; V was cut back by 0 bases and J by 8 bases. Germline V lookup: CDR1 SGHTA, CDR2 FQGNSA. This CDR3 region has 15 residues. The CDR3 coding sequence is TGTGCCAGCAGCTTAGCGGGACAGGGGAATTATGAGCAGTTCTTC. The encoded protein is CASSLAGQGNYEQFF.